Listed below are T cell receptor beta chains from one sample, sequenced in a study of control samples from healthy donors and cancer patients. Libraries were prepared by immunoSEQ multiplex PCR; TCRdb keeps only in-frame clonotypes and omits some of them. The table shows 98,000 or so clones, with over 60% occurring only once. Sequencing used blood. These receptors all come from a woman aged 30 to 39 in good health. Both conserved end residues are part of each CDR3. Fields, in order: D gene, clone size, J gene, V gene, CDR3 DNA, CDR3 protein. The D gene is left open where the match is weak. A clone size is listed for some rows: how often the clone was seen (once, few, many), or a class if it is expanded.

TRBD1,.,TRBJ1-2,TRBV30,TGTGCCTGCCAAGCCTTACCGACAGGGAACTATGGCTACACCTTC,CACQALPTGNYGYTF
.,.,TRBJ1-1,TRBV23-1,TGCGCCAGCAGTCAATCTTGGACAAGGGACCATAACACTGAAGCTTTCTTT,CASSQSWTRDHNTEAFF
TRBD1,.,TRBJ1-4,TRBV6-2/TRBV6-3,TGTGCCAGCAGTCGATCGACAGGGCGAAATGAAAAACTGTTTTTT,CASSRSTGRNEKLFF
TRBD2,.,TRBJ2-3,TRBV6-4,TGTGCCAGCAGTGCTAGCGGGCACACAGATACGCAGTATTTT,CASSASGHTDTQYF
.,.,TRBJ2-3,TRBV7-8,TGTGCCAGCAGCTTAGGGCGGGAAGCGGATACGCAGTATTTT,CASSLGREADTQYF
TRBD2,.,TRBJ2-1,TRBV27,TGTGCCAGCAGTTACTTGCGGGGGGCATCCTACAATGAGCAGTTCTTC,CASSYLRGASYNEQFF
TRBD2,.,TRBJ2-5,TRBV5-1,TGCGCCAGCAGCTCCTCGGGGGGGCGGGAGACCCAGTACTTC,CASSSSGGRETQYF
.,.,TRBJ1-2,TRBV11-2,TGTGCCAGCGGGAATAACTATGGCTACACCTTC,CASGNNYGYTF
TRBD1,.,TRBJ2-1,TRBV7-2,TGTGCCAGCAGCTCTCGACAGGGGTACGTAAATGAGCAGTTCTTC,CASSSRQGYVNEQFF
TRBD2,.,TRBJ2-7,TRBV2,TGTGCCAGCAGTGGAAGACTAGCCAGGGAGCAGTACTTC,CASSGRLAREQYF
.,.,TRBJ2-7,TRBV5-1,TGCGCCAGCAGCTTGGCCGGAGGGATCAGCGGCTACGAGCAGTACTTC,CASSLAGGISGYEQYF
.,.,TRBJ1-1,TRBV5-5,TGTGCCAGCAGCTTGGCCGCCGCGAACACTGAAGCTTTCTTT,CASSLAAANTEAFF
.,.,TRBJ2-1,TRBV6-5,TGTGCCAGCAGACAGGGTTCGAATGAGCAGTTCTTC,CASRQGSNEQFF
.,.,TRBJ1-1,TRBV6-6,TGTGCCAGCAGTTACGGGGGGTCCGACACTGAAGCTTTCTTT,CASSYGGSDTEAFF
.,.,TRBJ1-6,TRBV2,TGTGCCAGCAGTCCGGGACGAGCCTCACCCCTCCACTTT,CASSPGRASPLHF
TRBD2,once,TRBJ2-2,TRBV5-4,TGTGCCAGCAGCATTAGCGGGGGGGCCACCGGGGAGCTGTTTTTT,CASSISGGATGELFF